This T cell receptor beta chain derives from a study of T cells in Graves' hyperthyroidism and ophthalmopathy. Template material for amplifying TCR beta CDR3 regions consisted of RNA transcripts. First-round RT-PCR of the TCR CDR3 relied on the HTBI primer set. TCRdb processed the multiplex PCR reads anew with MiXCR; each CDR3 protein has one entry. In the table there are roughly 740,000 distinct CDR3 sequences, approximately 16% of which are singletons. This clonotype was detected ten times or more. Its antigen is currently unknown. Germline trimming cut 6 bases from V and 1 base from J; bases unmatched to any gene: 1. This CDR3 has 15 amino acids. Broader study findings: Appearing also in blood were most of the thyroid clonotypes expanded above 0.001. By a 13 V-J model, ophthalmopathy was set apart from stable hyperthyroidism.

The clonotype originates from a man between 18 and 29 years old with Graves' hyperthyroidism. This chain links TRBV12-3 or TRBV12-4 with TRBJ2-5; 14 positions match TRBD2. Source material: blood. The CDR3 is CASRGTSGGQETQYF. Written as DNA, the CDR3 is TGTGCCAGCAGAGGGACTAGCGGGGGCCAAGAGACCCAGTACTTC.